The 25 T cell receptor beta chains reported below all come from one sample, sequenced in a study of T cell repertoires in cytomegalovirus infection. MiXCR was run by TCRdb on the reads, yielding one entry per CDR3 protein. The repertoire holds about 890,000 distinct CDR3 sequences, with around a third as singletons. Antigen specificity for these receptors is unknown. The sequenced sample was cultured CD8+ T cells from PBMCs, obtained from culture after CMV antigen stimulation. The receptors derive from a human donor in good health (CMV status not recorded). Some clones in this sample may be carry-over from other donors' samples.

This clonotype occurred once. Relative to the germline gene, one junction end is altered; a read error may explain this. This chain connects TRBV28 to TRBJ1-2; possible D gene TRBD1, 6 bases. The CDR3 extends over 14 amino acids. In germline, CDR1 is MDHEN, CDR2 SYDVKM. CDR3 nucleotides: TGTGCCAGCAGATTTAGGACAGTTCGTTATGGCTGCACCTTC. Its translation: CASRFRTVRYGCTF.

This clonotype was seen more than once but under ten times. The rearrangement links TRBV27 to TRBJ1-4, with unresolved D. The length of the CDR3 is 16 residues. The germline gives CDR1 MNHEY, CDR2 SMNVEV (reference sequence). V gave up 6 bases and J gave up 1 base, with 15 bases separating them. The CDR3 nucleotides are TGTGCCAGCAGCCGTCTTACCGGGTTAACTAATGAAAAACTGTTTTTT. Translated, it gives CASSRLTGLTNEKLFF.

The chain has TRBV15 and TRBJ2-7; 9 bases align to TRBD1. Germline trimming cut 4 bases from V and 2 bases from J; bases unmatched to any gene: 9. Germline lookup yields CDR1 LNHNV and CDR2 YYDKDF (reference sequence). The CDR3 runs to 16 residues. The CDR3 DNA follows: TGTGCCACCAGCACCCATGACAGGGGGTTCCCCTACGAGCAGTACTTC. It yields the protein CATSTHDRGFPYEQYF.

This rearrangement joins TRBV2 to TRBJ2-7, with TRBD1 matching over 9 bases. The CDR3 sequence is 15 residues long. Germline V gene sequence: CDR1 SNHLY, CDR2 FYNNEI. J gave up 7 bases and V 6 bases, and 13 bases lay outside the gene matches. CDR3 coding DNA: TGTGCCAGCAGCGCCGGACAGGGGACAATCCTTGAGCAGTACTTC. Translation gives CASSAGQGTILEQYF.

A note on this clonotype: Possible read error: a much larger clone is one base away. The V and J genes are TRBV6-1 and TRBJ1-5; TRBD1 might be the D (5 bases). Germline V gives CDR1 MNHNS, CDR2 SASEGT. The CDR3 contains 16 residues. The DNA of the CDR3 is TGTGCCGGCAGTGCTGTAAGACAGTATGGCAATCAGCCCCAGCATTTT. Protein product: CAGSAVRQYGNQPQHF.

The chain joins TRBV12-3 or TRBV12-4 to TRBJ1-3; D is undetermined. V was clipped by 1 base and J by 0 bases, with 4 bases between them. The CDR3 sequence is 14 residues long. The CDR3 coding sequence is TGTGCCAGCAGTTTAGACAACTCTGGAAACACCATATATTTT. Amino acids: CASSLDNSGNTIYF.

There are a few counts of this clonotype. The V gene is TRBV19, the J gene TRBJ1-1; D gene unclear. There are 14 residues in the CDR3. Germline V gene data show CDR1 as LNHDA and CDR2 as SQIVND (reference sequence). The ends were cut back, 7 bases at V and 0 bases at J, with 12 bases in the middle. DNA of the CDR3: TGTGCCAGTATTCGCGACGAACTGAACACTGAAGCTTTCTTT. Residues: CASIRDELNTEAFF.

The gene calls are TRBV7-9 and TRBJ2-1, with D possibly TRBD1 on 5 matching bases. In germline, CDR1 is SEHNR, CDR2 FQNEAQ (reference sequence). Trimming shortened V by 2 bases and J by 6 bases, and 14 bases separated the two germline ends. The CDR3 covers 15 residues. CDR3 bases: TGTGCCAGCAGCTTATTGGGGCTAGACGGCAATGAGCAGTTCTTC. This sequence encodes CASSLLGLDGNEQFF.

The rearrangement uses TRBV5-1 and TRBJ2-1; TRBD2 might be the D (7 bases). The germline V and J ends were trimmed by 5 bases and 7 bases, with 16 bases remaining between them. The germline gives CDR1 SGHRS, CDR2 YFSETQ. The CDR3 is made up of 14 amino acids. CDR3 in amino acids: CASRMGGAINEQFF. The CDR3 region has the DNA TGCGCCAGCAGGATGGGGGGGGCGATAAATGAGCAGTTCTTC. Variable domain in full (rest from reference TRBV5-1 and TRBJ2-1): KAGVTQTPRYLIKTRGQQVTLSCSPISGHRSVSWYQQTPGQGLQFLFEYFSETQRNKGNFPGRFSGRQFSNSRSEMNVSTLELGDSALYLCASRMGGAINEQFFGPGTRLTVL.

In DNA form, the CDR3 reads TGTGCCAGCAGTTTAAGGGCCCACTCTGGAAACACCATATATTTT. Protein product: CASSLRAHSGNTIYF. V and J are TRBV27 and TRBJ1-3; D gene unclear. V lost 2 bases, J lost 0 bases, and 8 bases lay in between. The germline gives CDR1 MNHEY, CDR2 SMNVEV (reference sequence). There are 15 residues in the CDR3.

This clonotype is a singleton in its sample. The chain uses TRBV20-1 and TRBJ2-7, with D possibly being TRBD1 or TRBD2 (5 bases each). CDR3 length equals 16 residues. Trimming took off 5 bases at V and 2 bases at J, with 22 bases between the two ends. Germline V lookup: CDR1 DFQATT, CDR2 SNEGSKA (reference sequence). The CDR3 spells CSARVILGDGTYEQYV. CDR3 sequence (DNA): TGCAGTGCTCGTGTCATACTCGGGGACGGAACCTACGAGCAGTACGTC.

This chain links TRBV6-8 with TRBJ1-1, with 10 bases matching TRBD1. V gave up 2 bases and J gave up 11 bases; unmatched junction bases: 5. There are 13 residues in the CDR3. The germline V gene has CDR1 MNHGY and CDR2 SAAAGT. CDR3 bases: TGTGCCAGCAGTTACACGGACAGGGGGGGGGCTTTCTTT. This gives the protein CASSYTDRGGAFF.

The CDR3 nucleotides read TGTGCCAGCAGCCCCCGGGGCAGGGGGAACACTGAAGCTTTCTTT. It translates to CASSPRGRGNTEAFF. The rearrangement uses TRBV7-6 and TRBJ1-1; tentatively, D is TRBD1 (6 bases). CDR1 and CDR2 (germline): SGHVS, FNYEAQ. This CDR3 has 15 residues. Trimming stripped 5 bases from V and 1 base from J, with 14 bases between.

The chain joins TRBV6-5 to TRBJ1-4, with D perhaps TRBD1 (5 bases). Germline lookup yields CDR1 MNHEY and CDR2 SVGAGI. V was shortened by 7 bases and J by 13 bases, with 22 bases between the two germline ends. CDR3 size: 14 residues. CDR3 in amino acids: CASTLLGGGIGLFF. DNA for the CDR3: TGTGCCAGCACTCTGCTGGGGGGAGGAATAGGACTGTTTTTT.

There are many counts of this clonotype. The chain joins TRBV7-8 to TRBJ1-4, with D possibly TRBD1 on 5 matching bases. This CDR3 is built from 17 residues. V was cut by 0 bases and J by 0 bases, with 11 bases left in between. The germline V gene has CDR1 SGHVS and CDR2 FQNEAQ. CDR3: CASSLAIRVATNEKLFF. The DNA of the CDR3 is TGTGCCAGCAGCTTAGCCATCAGGGTTGCAACTAATGAAAAACTGTTTTTT.

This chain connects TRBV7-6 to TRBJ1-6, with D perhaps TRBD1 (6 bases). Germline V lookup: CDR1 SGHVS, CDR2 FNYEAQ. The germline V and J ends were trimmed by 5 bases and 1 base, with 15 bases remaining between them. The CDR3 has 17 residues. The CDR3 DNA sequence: TGTGCCAGCAGCACCCGGACAGTGGGTTCCTATAATTCACCCCTCCACTTT. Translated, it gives CASSTRTVGSYNSPLHF. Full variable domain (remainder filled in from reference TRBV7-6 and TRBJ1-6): GAGVSQSPRYKVTKRGQDVALRCDPISGHVSLYWYRQALGQGPEFLTYFNYEAQQDKSGLPNDRFSAERPEGSISTLTIQRTEQRDSAMYRCASSTRTVGSYNSPLHFGNGTRLTVT.

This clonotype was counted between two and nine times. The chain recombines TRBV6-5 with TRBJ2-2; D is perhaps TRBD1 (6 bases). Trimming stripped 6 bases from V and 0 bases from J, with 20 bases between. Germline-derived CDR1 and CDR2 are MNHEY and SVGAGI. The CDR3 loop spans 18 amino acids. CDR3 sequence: CASSLLWAGATNTGELFF. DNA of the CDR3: TGTGCCAGCAGCCTACTCTGGGCAGGGGCTACGAACACCGGGGAGCTGTTTTTT.

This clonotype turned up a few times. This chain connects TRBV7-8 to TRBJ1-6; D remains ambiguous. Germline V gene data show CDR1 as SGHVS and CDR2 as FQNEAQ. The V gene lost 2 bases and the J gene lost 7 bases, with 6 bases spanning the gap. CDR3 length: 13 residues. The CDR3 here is CASSLNVNSPLHF. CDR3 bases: TGTGCCAGCAGCTTAAACGTCAATTCACCCCTCCACTTT.

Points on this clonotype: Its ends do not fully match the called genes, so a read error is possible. In DNA, the CDR3 is TGTGCCAACAGTGAATTGGCAGGACTTAACACTGAAGCTTTCTTT. Translation gives CANSELAGLNTEAFF. The chain uses TRBV6-1 and TRBJ1-1; D not resolved. This CDR3 is built from 15 residues. Germline CDR1 is MNHNS and CDR2 is SASEGT.

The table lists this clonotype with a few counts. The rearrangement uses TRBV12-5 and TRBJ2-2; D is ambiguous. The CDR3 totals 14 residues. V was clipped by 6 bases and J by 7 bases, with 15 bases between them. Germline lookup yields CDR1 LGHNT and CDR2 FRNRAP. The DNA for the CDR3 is TGTGCTAGTGGCTCCCCGAGTCCGATCGGGGAGCTGTTTTTT. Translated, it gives CASGSPSPIGELFF.

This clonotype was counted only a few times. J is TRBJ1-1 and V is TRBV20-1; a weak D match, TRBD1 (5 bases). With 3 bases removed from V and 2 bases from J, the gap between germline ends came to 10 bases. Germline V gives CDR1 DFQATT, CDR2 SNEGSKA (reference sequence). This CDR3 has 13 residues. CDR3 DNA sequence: TGCAGTGCTAGGGGGCCGTACAACACTGAAGCTTTCTTT. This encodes CSARGPYNTEAFF.

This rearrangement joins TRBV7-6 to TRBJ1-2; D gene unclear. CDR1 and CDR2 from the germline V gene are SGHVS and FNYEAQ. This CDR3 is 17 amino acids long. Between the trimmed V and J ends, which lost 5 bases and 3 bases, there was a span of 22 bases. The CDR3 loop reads CASSDDPGQSRDYGYTF. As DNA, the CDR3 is TGTGCCAGCAGCGACGACCCCGGGCAGAGCCGAGACTATGGCTACACCTTC.

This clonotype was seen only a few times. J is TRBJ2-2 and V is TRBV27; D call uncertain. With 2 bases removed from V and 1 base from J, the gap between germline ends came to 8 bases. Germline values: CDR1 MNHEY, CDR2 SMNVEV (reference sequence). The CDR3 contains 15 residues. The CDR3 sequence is CASSLGRWNTGELFF. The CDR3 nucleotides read TGTGCCAGCAGTTTAGGCAGGTGGAACACCGGGGAGCTGTTTTTT.

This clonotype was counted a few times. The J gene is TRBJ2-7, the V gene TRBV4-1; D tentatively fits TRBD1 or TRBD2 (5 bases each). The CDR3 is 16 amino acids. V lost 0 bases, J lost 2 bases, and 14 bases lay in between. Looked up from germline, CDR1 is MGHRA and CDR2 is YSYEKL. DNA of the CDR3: TGCGCCAGCAGCCAAGAGACGGGACGTGCCCCCTACGAGCAGTACTTC. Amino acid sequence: CASSQETGRAPYEQYF.

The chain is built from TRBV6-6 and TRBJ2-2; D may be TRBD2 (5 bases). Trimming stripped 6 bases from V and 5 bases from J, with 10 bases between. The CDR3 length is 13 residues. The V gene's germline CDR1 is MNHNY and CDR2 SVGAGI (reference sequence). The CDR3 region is CASSHIATGELFF. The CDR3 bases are TGTGCCAGCAGCCACATAGCGACCGGGGAGCTGTTTTTT.